Below, 8 T cell receptor beta chains from the same sample are listed, as sequenced in a study. TCRdb used MiXCR to reprocess the 5' RACE reads, holding one entry per CDR3 protein. The repertoire holds about 8,000 distinct CDR3 sequences, with around 50% as singletons. Treg sorting used a CD4+CD25+CD127-/low gate. What was sequenced was Tregs sorted from a lymph node. These TCRs come from a female donor with breast cancer.

This clonotype was counted between two and nine times. The rearrangement links TRBV4-3 to TRBJ1-6; the match to TRBD1 covers 10 bases. The CDR3 runs to 16 residues. Trimming at V came to 1 base and at J to 8 bases, leaving 5 bases not matched to a gene. Germline V lookup: CDR1 LGHNA, CDR2 YSLEER. The CDR3 is CASSQGRQGADSPLHF. DNA for the CDR3: TGCGCCAGCAGCCAAGGACGACAGGGGGCCGATTCACCCCTCCACTTT.

Comments on this clonotype: One end of the junction fails to match germline, which may point to a read error. The chain combines TRBV4-2 with TRBJ1-1; D possibly corresponds to TRBD1 (6 bases). This CDR3 region has 16 residues. Per germline, CDR1 LGHNA and CDR2 YNFKEQ. The CDR3 bases are TGTGCCAGCAGCAAAGATATGACGGGGGCTTATACTGAAGCTTTCTTT. As protein: CASSKDMTGAYTEAFF.

This rearrangement joins TRBV12-3 or TRBV12-4 to TRBJ2-2; D gene ambiguous. V lost 6 bases to trimming and J lost 4 bases, with 18 bases between them. This CDR3 is 16 amino acids long. The CDR3 protein is CASRSSVNRFTGELFF. The DNA for the CDR3 is TGTGCCAGCAGATCCTCGGTTAACCGTTTCACCGGGGAGCTGTTTTTT.

This rearrangement joins TRBV4-2 to TRBJ1-5; a possible D gene is TRBD1 (6 bases). Germline lookup yields CDR1 LGHNA and CDR2 YNFKEQ. The length of the CDR3 is 14 residues. V was trimmed by 3 bases and J by 1 base, leaving 7 bases between them. The CDR3 sequence is CASSQGASNQPQHF. CDR3 in DNA: TGTGCCAGCAGCCAGGGGGCGAGCAATCAGCCCCAGCATTTT.

This clonotype showed up just a few times. DNA of the CDR3: TGTGCCAGCAGTCCACCGTCTAACTATGGCTACACCTTC. Encoded protein: CASSPPSNYGYTF. This sequence joins TRBV28 and TRBJ1-2; no clear D. Trimming took off 5 bases at V and 0 bases at J, with 7 bases between the two ends. Germline CDR1 is MDHEN and CDR2 is SYDVKM. The CDR3 is made up of 13 amino acids.

V gene TRBV10-2 combines with J gene TRBJ2-1, with no clear D. The CDR3 is 15 amino acids. V was pared by 0 bases and J by 6 bases, with 12 bases between. Germline V gene data show CDR1 as WSHSY and CDR2 as SAAADI. CDR3 in DNA: TGCGCCAGCAGTGAGTCGTGGGTAGAGCCCAATGAGCAGTTCTTC. It is translated as CASSESWVEPNEQFF.

The chain is built from TRBV29-1 and TRBJ2-3, with D hard to call. V was clipped by 4 bases and J by 3 bases, with 20 bases between them. CDR3 length equals 16 residues. Per germline, CDR1 SQVTM and CDR2 ANQGSEA. The CDR3 region is CSVVSFDRRGTDTQYF. The DNA of the CDR3 is TGCAGCGTTGTGTCCTTTGACCGGCGAGGAACAGATACGCAGTATTTT.

There are a few counts of this clonotype. J is TRBJ2-2 and V is TRBV28, with D maybe TRBD1 (6 bases). The germline V gene has CDR1 MDHEN and CDR2 SYDVKM. This CDR3 has 13 residues. Trimming stripped 6 bases from V and 5 bases from J, with 10 bases between. CDR3 protein: CASSEDRTGELFF. In nucleotides, the CDR3 is TGTGCCAGCAGCGAAGACAGGACCGGGGAGCTGTTTTTT. Using reference TRBV28 and TRBJ2-2 for the parts outside the CDR3, the full variable domain is DVKVTQSSRYLVKRTGEKVFLECVQDMDHENMFWYRQDPGLGLRLIYFSYDVKMKEKGDIPEGYSVSREKKERFSLILESASTNQTSMYLCASSEDRTGELFFGEGSRLTVL.